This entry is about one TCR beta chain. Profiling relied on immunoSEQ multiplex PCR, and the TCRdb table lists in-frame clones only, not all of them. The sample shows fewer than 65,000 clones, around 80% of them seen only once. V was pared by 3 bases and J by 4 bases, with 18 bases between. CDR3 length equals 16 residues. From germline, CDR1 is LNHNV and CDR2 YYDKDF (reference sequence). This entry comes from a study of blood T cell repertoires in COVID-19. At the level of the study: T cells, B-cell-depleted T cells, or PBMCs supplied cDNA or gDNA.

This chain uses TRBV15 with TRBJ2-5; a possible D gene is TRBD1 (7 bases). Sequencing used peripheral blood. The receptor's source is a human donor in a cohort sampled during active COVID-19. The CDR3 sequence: CATSRLTGRLSETQYF. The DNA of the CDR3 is TGTGCCACCAGCAGGTTGACAGGGAGGCTGTCAGAGACCCAGTACTTC. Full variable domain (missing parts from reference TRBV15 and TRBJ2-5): DAMVIQNPRYQVTQFGKPVTLSCSQTLNHNVMYWYQQKSSQAPKLLFHYYDKDFNNEADTPDNFQSRRPNTSFCFLDIRSPGLGDTAMYLCATSRLTGRLSETQYFGPGTRLLVL.